Sequencing of this T cell receptor beta chain was carried out in a study of cytomegalovirus exposure and HLA in healthy donors. The germline V gene encodes CDR1 MNHEY and CDR2 SMNVEV (reference sequence). This CDR3 has 13 amino acids. PCR primers comprised 60 Vbeta and 13 Jbeta primers. Using immunoSEQ multiplex PCR, the repertoire was profiled, and TCRdb retains in-frame clones only, with some absent. The sample consists of under 200,000 clones, around 78% of them appearing once. The sequenced material came from PBMCs. This sequence originates from a man aged 35-49 years in good health and CMV-seronegative. The chain combines TRBV27 with TRBJ2-5; no reliable D call. The J call is in doubt because the DNA end fits TRBJ2-7 better. The CDR3 reads CASSFGVSYEQYF. The DNA for the CDR3 is TGTGCCAGCAGTTTTGGTGTCTCCTACGAGCAGTACTTC.